The 10 T cell receptor beta chains reported below all come from one sample, sequenced in a study of cytomegalovirus exposure and HLA in healthy donors. Both 60 Vbeta primers and 13 Jbeta primers went into the PCR. Profiled with immunoSEQ multiplex PCR; TCRdb holds only in-frame clones, not every one. This sample has some 170,000 clones, with approximately 72% found just once. Sequencing input: PBMCs. The receptor source for this set is a human donor in good health.

This clone was observed a few times. V and J are TRBV14 and TRBJ2-5; D call uncertain. V lost 1 base to trimming and J lost 1 base, with 10 bases between them. Per germline, CDR1 SGHDN and CDR2 FVKESK. This CDR3 has 15 residues. In DNA form, the CDR3 reads TGTGCCAGCAGCCAAGGAGACATTCTCCAAGAGACCCAGTACTTC. Its translation: CASSQGDILQETQYF.

The V gene is TRBV7-8, the J gene TRBJ2-7; tentatively, D is TRBD2 (6 bases). V dropped 7 bases and J dropped 0 bases, with 16 bases sitting between them. The germline V gene has CDR1 SGHVS and CDR2 FQNEAQ. The CDR3 has 15 residues. This CDR3 reads CASNTRGGSSYEQYF. The CDR3 DNA reads TGTGCCAGCAACACCCGTGGGGGGTCCTCCTACGAGCAGTACTTC.

The rearrangement joins TRBV7-6 to TRBJ2-7; 8 bases align to TRBD1. V trimming: 2 bases; J trimming: 7 bases; junction bases outside the gene matches: 10. The germline CDR1 and CDR2 sequences are SGHVS and FNYEAQ. The CDR3 is made up of 15 amino acids. CDR3 sequence: CASSLQQGGSSEQYF. In DNA, the CDR3 is TGTGCCAGCAGCTTACAACAGGGGGGTTCCTCAGAGCAGTACTTC.

The CDR3 nucleotides read TGTGCCAGCAGCGTAGGGTCCCCTAGCGGAGGCCGCTACGAGCAGTACTTC. Encoded protein: CASSVGSPSGGRYEQYF. This rearrangement joins TRBV9 to TRBJ2-7, with 7 nucleotides matching TRBD2. The CDR3 runs 17 residues. The germline gives CDR1 SGDLS, CDR2 YYNGEE. Trimming cost V 0 bases and J 3 bases; bases outside gene matches: 12.

This chain links TRBV18 with TRBJ1-1; possible D gene TRBD1, 6 bases. Trimming took off 4 bases at V and 1 base at J, with 7 bases between the two ends. Germline V gene lookup returns CDR1 KGHSH and CDR2 LQKENI. This CDR3 comprises 13 residues. CDR3 region: CASSQDRNTEAFF. In DNA, the CDR3 is TGTGCCAGCTCACAGGACAGGAACACTGAAGCTTTCTTT.

J is TRBJ2-5 and V is TRBV19, with 14 nucleotides matching TRBD2. Unmatched junction bases numbered 9, after V lost 4 bases and J lost 2 bases. The CDR3 runs 18 residues. Per the germline V gene, CDR1 is LNHDA and CDR2 is SQIVND (reference sequence). The CDR3 region has the DNA TGTGCCAGTAGTAGGTTTTTCGGACTAGCGGGGGGACAAGAGACCCAGTACTTC. This translates into CASSRFFGLAGGQETQYF.

This chain uses TRBV4-3 with TRBJ2-5; 9 positions agree with TRBD2. CDR3 length equals 16 residues. Germline lookup yields CDR1 LGHNA and CDR2 YSLEER. V was clipped by 4 bases and J by 5 bases; unmatched bases: 11. The CDR3 loop reads CASSRTGAGGSETQYF. Here the CDR3 DNA reads TGCGCCAGCAGCCGTACCGGGGCGGGGGGGTCTGAGACCCAGTACTTC.

The V and J genes are TRBV7-8 and TRBJ1-4; perhaps TRBD1 as D (6 bases). V was pared by 7 bases and J by 6 bases, with 18 bases between. Germline-derived CDR1 and CDR2 are SGHVS and FQNEAQ. The CDR3 is 15 residues long. CDR3 sequence reads: CASTPGGARHEKLFF. The CDR3 nucleotides are TGTGCCAGCACCCCCGGGGGGGCGCGGCATGAAAAACTGTTTTTT.

This clone has just a few counts. The CDR3 loop is CASILYGVNTEAFF. CDR3 in DNA: TGTGCCAGCATCCTCTACGGGGTGAACACTGAAGCTTTCTTT. This chain connects TRBV27 to TRBJ1-1; D remains ambiguous. Germline V gene sequence: CDR1 MNHEY, CDR2 SMNVEV (reference sequence). The CDR3 length is 14 residues. V lost 7 bases and J 0 bases, leaving 12 bases between the germline ends.

The chain carries TRBV27 and TRBJ1-2; D may be TRBD1 (5 bases). CDR1 and CDR2 from the germline V gene are MNHEY and SMNVEV (reference sequence). V was clipped by 3 bases and J by 7 bases, with 15 bases between them. The CDR3 covers 14 residues. The CDR3 bases are TGTGCCAGCAGTTTTTGGTCGGGGGAGGGTGGCTACACCTTC. It codes for CASSFWSGEGGYTF.